Listed below are T cell receptor beta chains from one sample, sequenced in a study of CXCR3-negative and CXCR3-positive naive CD8 T cells. From its re-call of the 5' RACE reads, TCRdb lists each CDR3 protein once, without DNA. The listing contains about 40,000 distinct CDR3 sequences. Sequenced material: memory CD8+ T cells from blood. These TCRs come from a human donor in good health. Some clones in this sample may be carry-over from other donors' samples. The CDR3 runs from the conserved cysteine through the conserved F or W. Each record gives: clone size, V gene, J gene, CDR3 protein. Size tells how often a clone was seen (once, few, many) or the class of an expanded clone, and some rows leave it out.

>NA|TRBV7-2|TRBJ2-3
CASSPPGADTQYF
>NA|TRBV7-6|TRBJ2-1
CATSWENGANEQFF
>NA|TRBV27|TRBJ2-2
CASRPVGTGELFF
>NA|TRBV20-1|TRBJ2-7
CSANGAQKSYEQYF
>NA|TRBV21-1|TRBJ2-1
CASSKGIANEQFF
>NA|TRBV20-1|TRBJ2-1
CSATTGEAYNEQFF
>NA|TRBV29-1|TRBJ2-1
CSAFRDRVHEQFF
>NA|TRBV7-9|TRBJ1-1
CASSAPYTEAFF
>NA|TRBV29-1|TRBJ2-5
CSVEGGSRALETQCF
>NA|TRBV4-1|TRBJ2-1
CASSQDGSPTDEQFF
>NA|TRBV2|TRBJ1-1
CPSSPPGGTEAFF
>NA|TRBV28|TRBJ2-5
CASSTGGAWETQYF
>NA|TRBV27|TRBJ2-1
CASSFTGTGDYEQFF
>NA|TRBV6-4|TRBJ2-1
CASSDSSGGADEQFF
>medium-sized|TRBV4-3|TRBJ1-1
CASSQVLLQGDTEAFF
>NA|TRBV12-3/TRBV12-4|TRBJ2-1
CASSLGQGAIPNEQFF
>NA|TRBV6-2/TRBV6-3|TRBJ2-5
CASSPPSGGETQYF
>NA|TRBV7-6|TRBJ2-1
CASSLDPGLGNEQFF
>NA|TRBV29-1|TRBJ2-7
CSVSETYEQYF
>NA|TRBV5-1|TRBJ1-4
CASTGQGENEKLFF
>NA|TRBV5-1|TRBJ1-1
CASSPSTGEAFF
>NA|TRBV7-9|TRBJ2-5
CASSFYSFPSGQETQYF
>NA|TRBV7-2|TRBJ2-7
CASSHAGAAYEQYF
>NA|TRBV6-5|TRBJ2-7
CASTQGPLPLHEQYF
>NA|TRBV29-1|TRBJ1-2
CSVEDRGGYYGYTF
>NA|TRBV4-1|TRBJ2-7
CASSQQDRGISYEQYF
>NA|TRBV6-2/TRBV6-3|TRBJ2-5
CASSRGGTSIPGETQYF
>NA|TRBV7-9|TRBJ2-5
CASSFGQETQYF
>NA|TRBV7-6|TRBJ2-3
CASSESRHTRDTDTQYF
>NA|TRBV7-8|TRBJ2-7
CASSLAAPGTEIYEQYF
>NA|TRBV20-1|TRBJ2-7
CSARDYPVDPYEQYF
>NA|TRBV6-4|TRBJ2-3
CASSDGTSGGADTQYF
>NA|TRBV4-2|TRBJ2-3
CASSPGLAGGPETDTQYF
>NA|TRBV10-3|TRBJ2-7
CATWTGGSEQYF
>NA|TRBV27|TRBJ2-3
CASSPGLAPDTQYF
>NA|TRBV18|TRBJ2-1
CASSQRVYPSDNEQFF
>NA|TRBV19|TRBJ1-5
CASSIGTGDQPQHF
>NA|TRBV5-6|TRBJ2-1
CASSFTIEQFF
>NA|TRBV28|TRBJ2-1
CASSLGTSLDEQFF
>NA|TRBV5-1|TRBJ2-1
CASSFIPFRVRSSYNEQFF
>NA|TRBV4-3|TRBJ1-1
CASSQQNRMADTEAFF
>NA|TRBV12-3/TRBV12-4|TRBJ1-1
CASSFGDGTEAFF
>NA|TRBV20-1|TRBJ2-3
CSARPGQGDTDTQYF
>NA|TRBV6-6|TRBJ2-3
CASSYSISSGGAGGTDTQYF
>NA|TRBV11-2|TRBJ2-5
CASSDLGGETQYF
>NA|TRBV7-8|TRBJ2-7
CASSDSGGLYEQYF
>NA|TRBV12-3/TRBV12-4|TRBJ1-5
CASSLATGANQPQHF
>NA|TRBV7-9|TRBJ2-5
CASSYGVQETQYF
>NA|TRBV4-3|TRBJ2-4
CASSQLAGGENIQYF
>NA|TRBV10-1|TRBJ2-1
CASSEGSGRSDSYNEQFF
>NA|TRBV20-1|TRBJ2-1
CSARESGGLENEQFF
>NA|TRBV7-6|TRBJ2-7
CASSSRTGGVEQYF
>NA|TRBV28|TRBJ1-2
CASSFGTEYRRYTF
>NA|TRBV7-8|TRBJ1-1
CASSLGENTEAFF
>NA|TRBV7-3|TRBJ2-2
CASSPQGIDGELFF
>NA|TRBV27|TRBJ2-6
CASSFFSGANVLTF
>NA|TRBV4-1|TRBJ2-7
CASSPQDPGYEQYF
>NA|TRBV28|TRBJ2-2
CASSKGFQTGELFF
>NA|TRBV5-5|TRBJ2-7
CASKESGGASYEQYF
>NA|TRBV27|TRBJ1-4
CASSLSQGRTNEKLFF